This T cell receptor (beta chain) comes out of a study of cytomegalovirus exposure and HLA in healthy donors. Across the study: Within the Caucasian-associated ancestry cluster were 81% of the roughly 400 genotyped donors.

The CDR3 runs to 12 residues. Trimming shortened V by 3 bases and J by 3 bases, and 7 bases separated the two germline ends. CDR1 is SGHDT and CDR2 is YYEEEE in the germline V gene. This PCR relied on a set of 60 Vbeta primers and 13 Jbeta primers. Sequenced by immunoSEQ multiplex PCR; TCRdb stores in-frame clones only, minus some. This sample has 150,000 to 200,000 clones, with 77% found just once. The source is a woman aged 25-40 years in good health and CMV-seronegative. The chain carries TRBV5-6 and TRBJ2-7; D gene ambiguous. The specimen sequenced was PBMCs. CDR3 nucleotides: TGTGCCAGCAGCTCCACTGACTACGAGCAGTACTTC. Protein product: CASSSTDYEQYF.